This TCR beta chain was obtained from a study of blood T cells in healthy people across ages. Broader study findings: As age increased, TCR beta diversity per million T cells fell in a roughly linear fashion.

The authors ran a second PCR of roughly 7 to 11 cycles using a sample-barcoded 5' primer and a J-beta primer mix. TCRdb called the 5' RACE reads again in MiXCR, with one record for every CDR3 protein. There are fewer than 900,000 distinct CDR3 sequences in the sample; approximately 43% occur only once, and under 25% lies in the top ten. Regarding this clonotype: Its antigen remains unidentified.

The germline gives CDR1 DFQATT, CDR2 SNEGSKA (reference sequence). This CDR3 has 16 residues. V gave up 4 bases and J gave up 0 bases; unmatched junction bases: 8. This TCR came from a woman aged 55-75 years in good health. Sequencing input: blood. The chain recombines TRBV20-1 with TRBJ2-5; 10 nucleotides align to TRBD2. The CDR3 loop is CSATIQTSGYQETQYF. The CDR3 DNA sequence: TGCAGTGCTACTATCCAGACTAGCGGGTACCAAGAGACCCAGTACTTC.